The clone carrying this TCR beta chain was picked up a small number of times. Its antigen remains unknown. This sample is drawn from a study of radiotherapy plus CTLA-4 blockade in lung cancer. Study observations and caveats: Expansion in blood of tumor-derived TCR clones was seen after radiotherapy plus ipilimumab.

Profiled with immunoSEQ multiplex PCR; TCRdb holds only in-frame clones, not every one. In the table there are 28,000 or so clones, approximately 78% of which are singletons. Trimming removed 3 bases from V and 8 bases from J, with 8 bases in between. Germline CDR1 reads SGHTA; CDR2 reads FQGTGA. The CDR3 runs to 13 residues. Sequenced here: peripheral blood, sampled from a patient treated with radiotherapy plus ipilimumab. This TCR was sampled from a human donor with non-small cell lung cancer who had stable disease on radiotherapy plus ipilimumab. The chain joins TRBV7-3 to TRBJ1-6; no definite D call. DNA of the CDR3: TGTGCCAGCAGCTTCGAGTCCGATTCACCCCTCCACTTT. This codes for CASSFESDSPLHF.